The 14 T cell receptor beta chains below all came from one sample that was sequenced in a study of identical twins. TCRdb ran MiXCR on the 5' RACE reads and lists one entry per CDR3 protein. Of hundreds of thousands of distinct CDR3 sequences listed, 20% to 25% are singletons. The sample was also linked to a second study, of yellow fever vaccine responses in identical twins.

What was sequenced was CD4+ T cells sorted from blood. The receptor set was obtained from a woman aged 18-30 years in good health.

This chain connects TRBV7-9 to TRBJ2-1; maybe TRBD2 (6 bases). The CDR3 is 17 amino acids. The V end was cut by 11 bases, the J end by 0 bases, with 23 bases between. Germline values: CDR1 SEHNR, CDR2 FQNEAQ (reference sequence). The CDR3 loop is CAAPSGEYPPSYNEQFF. DNA for the CDR3: TGTGCCGCTCCTTCGGGGGAATACCCTCCCTCCTACAATGAGCAGTTCTTC.

This clonotype has only a few counts. The chain links TRBV15 to TRBJ1-2; unclear D gene. The V end was cut by 3 bases, the J end by 8 bases, with 13 bases between. Looked up from germline, CDR1 is LNHNV and CDR2 is YYDKDF (reference sequence). The CDR3 sequence is 13 residues long. The CDR3 DNA reads TGTGCCACCAGCAGGAGCAAGGTTGGCGGCTACACCTTC. Its translation: CATSRSKVGGYTF.

The chain carries TRBV2 and TRBJ1-2; unclear D gene. The CDR3 has 14 amino acids. Germline CDR1 and CDR2: SNHLY and FYNNEI. V lost 6 bases, J lost 8 bases, and 19 bases lay in between. The CDR3 is CASRGRAATEGYTF. CDR3 nucleotides: TGTGCCAGCAGGGGCCGGGCAGCAACGGAGGGCTACACCTTC.

This clonotype showed up just a few times. The chain couples TRBV4-1 to TRBJ1-2; no definite D call. The CDR3 covers 14 residues. Trimming took 6 bases from V and 0 from J, leaving 11 bases between them. CDR1 is MGHRA, CDR2 YSYEKL, per germline. CDR3 residues: CASSHDKANYGYTF. DNA of the CDR3: TGCGCCAGCAGTCACGATAAAGCTAACTATGGCTACACCTTC.

The chain employs TRBV20-1 and TRBJ2-3, with 9 nucleotides matching TRBD1. V was clipped by 5 bases and J by 1 base; unmatched bases: 1. The CDR3 covers 13 residues. Germline V CDR1 and CDR2: DFQATT, SNEGSKA (reference sequence). In nucleotides, the CDR3 is TGCAGTGCTGGGACAGGGCGCACAGATACGCAGTATTTT. It specifies CSAGTGRTDTQYF.

There are a few counts of this clonotype. The CDR3 DNA sequence: TGTGCCAGCAGCTTTACGGGGTCCACTGTGGAAAAACTGTTTTTT. It yields the protein CASSFTGSTVEKLFF. J is TRBJ1-4 and V is TRBV5-6; D is undetermined. This CDR3 has 15 residues. V was trimmed by 2 bases and J by 8 bases, leaving 16 bases between them. The V gene's germline CDR1 is SGHDT and CDR2 YYEEEE.

The CDR3 loop is CASSFGGQGATGELFF. The CDR3 bases are TGTGCCAGCAGTTTTGGGGGACAGGGGGCCACCGGGGAGCTGTTTTTT. J is TRBJ2-2 and V is TRBV12-3 or TRBV12-4, with TRBD1 matching over 12 bases. The CDR3 loop spans 16 amino acids. The V and J ends lost 3 bases and 4 bases, in that order; junction bases with no gene match: 3.

For this clonotype: The junction differs from germline at one of its ends, possibly a read error. J is TRBJ2-2 and V is TRBV5-1; tentatively, D is TRBD1 (5 bases). Germline CDR1 is SGHRS and CDR2 is YFSETQ. The CDR3 is 15 residues long. The CDR3 reads CASRRTLQNTVELFF. The CDR3 DNA sequence: TGCGCCAGCAGACGGACACTACAGAACACCGTGGAGCTGTTTTTT.

This clonotype occurred a few times. The chain combines TRBV5-5 with TRBJ1-2; D is possibly TRBD1 (5 bases). The CDR3 runs to 13 residues. Germline V gene data show CDR1 as SGHKS and CDR2 as YYEKEE (reference sequence). Trimming cost V 4 bases and J 3 bases, with 10 bases left between them. The DNA for the CDR3 is TGTGCCAGCAGCCCGGGGACCTACTATGGCTACACCTTC. Translating gives CASSPGTYYGYTF.

This clonotype was observed a few times. The V and J genes are TRBV12-3 or TRBV12-4 and TRBJ1-1; D is ambiguous. The CDR3 extends over 13 amino acids. Deletions cut 6 bases from V and 7 bases from J, with 15 bases between. In DNA, the CDR3 is TGTGCCAGCAGGGCGGGCGGAAATCTTGAAGCTTTCTTT. Translating it yields CASRAGGNLEAFF.

This clonotype turned up a few times. The V gene is TRBV6-8, the J gene TRBJ1-2; 9 bases line up with TRBD1. Germline CDR1 MNHGY, CDR2 SAAAGT. There are 16 residues in the CDR3. The J segment lost 4 bases and the V segment lost 5 bases, leaving 11 bases of the junction unmatched. In DNA form, the CDR3 reads TGTGCCAGCAGTCCGCGACAGGGGGAGATTTTCTATGGCTACACCTTC. Protein: CASSPRQGEIFYGYTF.

V usage is TRBV2 and J usage is TRBJ1-6, with D hard to call. Germline values: CDR1 SNHLY, CDR2 FYNNEI. The V end lost 5 bases, the J end lost 6 bases, and 11 bases lay between the germline ends. CDR3 length: 14 residues. The DNA of the CDR3 is TGTGCCAGCAGTTCCATGGGATCTAATTCACCCCTCCACTTT. The encoded protein is CASSSMGSNSPLHF.

This clonotype was observed a few times. This chain links TRBV12-3 or TRBV12-4 with TRBJ2-1; D is unclear. The length of the CDR3 is 16 residues. V was shortened by 4 bases and J by 4 bases, with 17 bases between the two germline ends. CDR3 sequence reads: CASSSAAGVGYNEQFF. CDR3 in DNA: TGTGCCAGCAGTTCTGCAGCCGGTGTGGGTTACAATGAGCAGTTCTTC.

This chain joins TRBV28 and TRBJ1-4; D remains unclear. Germline CDR1 is MDHEN and CDR2 is SYDVKM. The CDR3 consists of 13 residues. The ends were cut back, 5 bases at V and 4 bases at J, with 8 bases in the middle. CDR3 nucleotide sequence: TGTGCCAGCAGTCTATTCCTTAATGAAAAACTGTTTTTT. It encodes CASSLFLNEKLFF. Drawing the rest from reference TRBV28 and TRBJ1-4, the complete variable domain is DVKVTQSSRYLVKRTGEKVFLECVQDMDHENMFWYRQDPGLGLRLIYFSYDVKMKEKGDIPEGYSVSREKKERFSLILESASTNQTSMYLCASSLFLNEKLFFGSGTQLSVL.